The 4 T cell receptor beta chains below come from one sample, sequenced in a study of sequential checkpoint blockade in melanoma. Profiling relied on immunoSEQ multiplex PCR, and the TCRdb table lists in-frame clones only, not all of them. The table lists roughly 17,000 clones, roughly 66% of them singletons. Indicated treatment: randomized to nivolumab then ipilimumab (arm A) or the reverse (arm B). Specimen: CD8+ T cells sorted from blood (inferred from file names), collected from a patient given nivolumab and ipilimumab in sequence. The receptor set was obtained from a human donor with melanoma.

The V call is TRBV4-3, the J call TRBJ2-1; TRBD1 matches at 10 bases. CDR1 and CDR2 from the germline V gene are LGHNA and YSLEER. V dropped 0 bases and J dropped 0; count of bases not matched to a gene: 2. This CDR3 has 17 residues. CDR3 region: CASSQDGTGVSYNEQFF. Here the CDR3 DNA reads TGCGCCAGCAGCCAAGATGGGACAGGGGTCTCCTACAATGAGCAGTTCTTC.

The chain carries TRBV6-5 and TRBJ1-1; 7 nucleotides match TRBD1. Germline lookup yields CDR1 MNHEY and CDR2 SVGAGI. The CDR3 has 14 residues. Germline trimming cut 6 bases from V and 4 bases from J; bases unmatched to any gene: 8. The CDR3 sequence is CASSPGGGGTEAFF. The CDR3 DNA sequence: TGTGCCAGCAGCCCCGGAGGGGGCGGCACTGAAGCTTTCTTT.

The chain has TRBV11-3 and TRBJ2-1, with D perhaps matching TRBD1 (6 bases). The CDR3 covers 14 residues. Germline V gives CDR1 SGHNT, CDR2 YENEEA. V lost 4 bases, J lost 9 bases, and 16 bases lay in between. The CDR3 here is CASSSYQTGGEQFF. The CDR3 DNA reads TGTGCCAGCAGCTCGTACCAGACAGGCGGTGAGCAGTTCTTC. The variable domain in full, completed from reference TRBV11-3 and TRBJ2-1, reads EAGVVQSPRYKIIEKKQPVAFWCNPISGHNTLYWYLQNLGQGPELLIRYENEEAVDDSQLPKDRFSAERLKGVDSTLKIQPAELGDSAVYLCASSSYQTGGEQFFGPGTRLTVL.

DNA of the CDR3: TGTGCCAGCAGTTACTCCCACAGCCTTTTGAACACTGAAGCTTTCTTT. This codes for CASSYSHSLLNTEAFF. The chain links TRBV6-6 to TRBJ1-1; unclear D gene. The ends were cut back, 0 bases at V and 0 bases at J, with 11 bases in the middle. Germline CDR1 reads MNHNY; CDR2 reads SVGAGI (reference sequence). The CDR3 extends over 16 amino acids.